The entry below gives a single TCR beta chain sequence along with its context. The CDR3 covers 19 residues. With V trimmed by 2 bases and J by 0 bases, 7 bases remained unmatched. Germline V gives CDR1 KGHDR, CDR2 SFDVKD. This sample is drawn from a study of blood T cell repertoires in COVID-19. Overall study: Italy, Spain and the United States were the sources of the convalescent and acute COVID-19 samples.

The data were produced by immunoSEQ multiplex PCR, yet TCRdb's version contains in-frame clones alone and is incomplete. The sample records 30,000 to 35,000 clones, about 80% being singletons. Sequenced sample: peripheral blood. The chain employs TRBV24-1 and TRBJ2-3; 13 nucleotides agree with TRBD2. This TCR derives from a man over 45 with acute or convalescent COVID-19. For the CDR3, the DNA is TGTGCCACCAGTGATTGGACCGGGACTAGCGGGACCAGCACAGATACGCAGTATTTT. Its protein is CATSDWTGTSGTSTDTQYF.